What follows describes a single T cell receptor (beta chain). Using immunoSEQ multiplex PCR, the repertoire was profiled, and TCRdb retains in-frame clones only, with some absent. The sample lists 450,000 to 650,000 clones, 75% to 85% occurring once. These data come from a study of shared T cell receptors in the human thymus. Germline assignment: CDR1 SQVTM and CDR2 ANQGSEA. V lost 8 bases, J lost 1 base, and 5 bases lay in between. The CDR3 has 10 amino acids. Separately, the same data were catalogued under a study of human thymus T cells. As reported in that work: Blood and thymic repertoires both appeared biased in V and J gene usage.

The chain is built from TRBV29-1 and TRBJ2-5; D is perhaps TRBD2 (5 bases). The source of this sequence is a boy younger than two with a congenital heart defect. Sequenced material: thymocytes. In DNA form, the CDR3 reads TGCAGCAGCGGCCAAGAGACCCAGTACTTC. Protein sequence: CSSGQETQYF.